One and the same sample provided the 7 T cell receptor beta chains below, sequenced in a study of cytomegalovirus exposure and HLA in healthy donors. PCR involved 60 Vbeta and 13 Jbeta primers. Some clones are missing from TCRdb's copy, which holds only in-frame ones; the method was immunoSEQ multiplex PCR. Here the sample spans around 130,000 clones, about 76% being singletons. Sequencing was done on a sample of PBMCs. All receptors come from a man between 40 and 49 years old in good health and CMV-seropositive.

The CDR3 spells CASWRGTAHTEAFF. CDR3 bases: TGCGCCAGCTGGAGAGGGACAGCCCACACTGAAGCTTTCTTT. This chain connects TRBV5-1 to TRBJ1-1, with 7 bases that match TRBD1. The CDR3 length is 14 residues. J gave up 3 bases and V 7 bases, and 9 bases lay outside the gene matches. Germline assignment: CDR1 SGHRS and CDR2 YFSETQ.

This chain joins TRBV7-9 and TRBJ2-7; 7 nucleotides agree with TRBD1. V dropped 5 bases and J dropped 3; count of bases not matched to a gene: 10. This CDR3 comprises 15 residues. The germline gives CDR1 SEHNR, CDR2 FQNEAQ (reference sequence). The CDR3 DNA reads TGTGCCAGCAGCCAGACAGGGCCAGTTTTCTACGAGCAGTACTTC. Its translation is CASSQTGPVFYEQYF.

This chain connects TRBV5-1 to TRBJ2-3; perhaps TRBD1 as D (6 bases). The CDR3 consists of 17 residues. Germline V gene data show CDR1 as SGHRS and CDR2 as YFSETQ. Trimming took 1 base from V and 3 from J, leaving 18 bases between them. CDR3 in DNA: TGCGCCAGCAGCTTGCTTTGGACGGGAAGGGGGACAGATACGCAGTATTTT. Amino acid sequence: CASSLLWTGRGTDTQYF.

The chain links TRBV6-1 to TRBJ2-1; TRBD2 agrees at 9 bases. In germline, CDR1 is MNHNS, CDR2 SASEGT. The length of the CDR3 is 14 residues. V lost 6 bases to trimming and J lost 7 bases; unmatched junction nucleotides: 7. CDR3 protein: CASRAGGVVNEQFF. The CDR3 nucleotides are TGTGCCAGCAGGGCGGGGGGGGTGGTTAATGAGCAGTTCTTC.

This rearrangement joins TRBV19 to TRBJ1-2; D not resolved. The CDR3 loop spans 16 amino acids. Germline V gene data show CDR1 as LNHDA and CDR2 as SQIVND (reference sequence). Trimming removed 0 bases at V and 5 bases at J, with 16 bases between. This CDR3 is CASSIDLSGLNYGYTF. The CDR3 DNA is TGTGCCAGTAGTATAGATCTTAGCGGACTCAATTATGGCTACACCTTC. The full variable domain, in which reference TRBV19 and TRBJ1-2 provide the parts outside the CDR3, is DGGITQSPKYLFRKEGQNVTLSCEQNLNHDAMYWYRQDPGQGLRLIYYSQIVNDFQKGDIAEGYSVSREKKESFPLTVTSAQKNPTAFYLCASSIDLSGLNYGYTFGSGTRLTVV.

The chain employs TRBV27 and TRBJ2-1, with 11 bases fitting TRBD2. Germline CDR1 reads MNHEY; CDR2 reads SMNVEV (reference sequence). The CDR3 extends over 15 amino acids. The V and J ends lost 5 bases and 8 bases, in that order; junction bases with no gene match: 8. This CDR3 is CASSPRLAGFYEQFF. The CDR3 bases are TGTGCCAGCAGTCCCCGACTAGCGGGGTTCTATGAGCAGTTCTTC.

This chain connects TRBV6-4 to TRBJ2-7; 8 bases line up with TRBD2. This CDR3 is 13 amino acids long. Germline trimming cut 6 bases from V and 5 bases from J; bases unmatched to any gene: 6. Germline V gene data show CDR1 as MRHNA and CDR2 as SNTAGT. CDR3 sequence reads: CASSVRGGDEQYF. The DNA for the CDR3 is TGTGCCAGCAGCGTCCGGGGGGGCGACGAGCAGTACTTC.